This TCR beta chain came from a study of tumor-infiltrating lymphocytes in primary liver carcinoma (dated by TCRdb to the late 2010s). Notes on the research overall: Roughly five patients with histopathologically diagnosed primary liver carcinoma underwent surgical resection in China between November 2015 and March 2016. Of the five patients (three men and two women, aged 30 to 69 years), four had hepatocellular carcinoma and one had combined HCC and intrahepatic cholangiocarcinoma. The five patients had tumors of stage T1-T3 N0M0, with maximum diameters ranging from about 4.2 to 10 cm. Each sample produced roughly 3.65 to 7.13 million productive TCRbeta reads, and read depth showed no significant difference between tissue types. Across five regions of each liver tumor, along with adjacent normal tissue and blood, the study brought together TCRbeta repertoire sequencing, expression microarrays and whole-exome sequencing. A total of some 35 specimens from 5 patients went through TCRbeta repertoire sequencing, namely 25 tumor regions, 5 adjacent noncancerous liver tissues and 5 peripheral blood samples. Reproducibility between technical replicate repertoires was high, with correlation coefficients above 0.98 and mean shared-clone rates about 0.9. Results and caveats for the whole study, not just this receptor: Because the samples were bulk and unsorted, CD4+ and CD8+ T cell repertoires could not be compared. Repertoire overlap was found to be higher between tumor regions (mean around 35%) than between tumor-adjacent (approximately 17%) or tumor-blood (14%) pairs, consistent with antigen-driven expansion. Only the TCR beta chain was sequenced, which likely underestimates true repertoire diversity because unpaired alpha chains were not captured. A significantly larger repertoire fraction was made up by the top 250 clones in tumors than in blood (p = 0.039). Only four or five patients were included in the study, and the authors note that the findings should be validated in a larger study.

Blood RNA was extracted from unsorted whole blood with TRIzol reagent; germline DNA came from the DNeasy Blood & Tissue kit. At the time of sampling, the patients were treatment-naive and had chronic HBV infection. Before surgery, roughly 4 milliliters of peripheral blood were collected into K2EDTA tubes. TCRbeta-specific cDNA was reverse-transcribed from about 520 ng total RNA using a constant-region primer and ProtoScript II reverse transcriptase. Construction of the TCRbeta libraries relied on three nested rounds of multiplex PCR, following a slightly modified ARM-PCR procedure. The first two PCR rounds used multiplex TRBV1-TRBV30 forward primers with a Cbeta reverse primer, each for 10 cycles. Sample barcodes and Illumina adapters were attached in a final 25-cycle PCR using Deep VentR polymerase. Before sequencing, amplicons of 200-500 bp were gel-purified using a QIAquick gel extraction kit. An Illumina HiSeq 2500 was used to sequence the TCRbeta amplicons with 250-bp paired-end reads. Per the original workflow: To recover full CDR3 sequences, reads were quality-trimmed using Trimmomatic v0.33 and paired reads were then merged using FLASH v1.2.11. V, D and J germline segments were assigned to the rearranged TCRbeta sequences using MiGEC v1.2.1b. VDJtools v1.0.0 computed clonotype statistics and Shannon-Wiener diversity indices. Except for diversity analysis, only the 250 most abundant clonotypes of each sample were used in subsequent analyses to reduce sampling bias. TCRdb reworked the public reads: Q25 trimming with fastp, MiXCR clone assembly, productive beta chains retained. Each CDR3 protein gets just one entry, which takes the most common genes and DNA from the rows behind it. TCRdb assigned the V and J calls; the authors' analysis was not used. The sample table lists 300,000 to 350,000 distinct CDR3 sequences, approximately 64% of them with a count of one. The ten largest clonotypes hold about 6% of the sample.

Sequences GTSNPN (CDR1) and SVGIG (CDR2) are obtained from the germline V gene (reference sequence). The CDR3 holds 17 amino acids from the cysteine to the phenylalanine. Only the CDR3 DNA is retained, 51 bases long and in frame from the first base. The germline V end is reduced by 0 bases and the J end by 2 bases; junction bases left unmatched: 6. This clonotype was detected only a few times. Its binding antigen is unknown. Base qualities were left out, and no much larger clone turns up one base away. The chain joins TRBV30 to TRBJ2-7; 14 middle bases align to TRBD2. Sample: peripheral blood. The TCR was taken from a man between 40 and 49 years old with primary liver carcinoma and hepatitis B virus infection. The bases read TGTGCCTGGAGTGTAACGGGACTAGCGGGAGAACCCTACGAGCAGTACTTC. Its protein is CAWSVTGLAGEPYEQYF.